The entry that follows covers one T cell receptor (beta chain) sequence. This clone was recorded once. What this receptor recognizes is not known. Base qualities are not provided; no much larger clone lies one nucleotide away. The CDR1 and CDR2 encoded by the germline V gene are LGHNA and YSLEER. CDR3 length: 15 amino acids, cysteine to phenylalanine. The entry retains the CDR3 DNA only, 45 bases that are in frame from base 1. A distance of 15 bases separates the germline ends of V and J, which lose 0 bases and 7 bases respectively. TCRbeta CDR3 regions were amplified from genomic DNA using the immunoSEQ Assay, a bias-controlled multiplex PCR. Processing in the source paper ran as follows. Nucleated cell counts per sample were estimated from amplification of reference gene primers within the assay. Sequence reads were collapsed and filtered to measure the absolute abundance of every unique TCRbeta CDR3 rearrangement. Productive Simpson clonality was computed per sample as the square root of Simpson's diversity index over productive rearrangements. TCRdb provides this immuneACCESS table in a form limited to in-frame rearrangements. Some clones are lacking; in checked studies, under half of them reflect an unresolved V gene, and why the rest are absent is not known. That table is the source of V, J and clone size, and D and trimming were worked out from the DNA. The sample records 200,000 or so clones, 85% of which are singletons. About 0.91% of the sample goes to the ten largest clones.

One collaborating source in Seattle enrolled patients during active infection and followed them longitudinally through the course of disease. The collaborating institutions used their own protocols to collect whole blood in K2EDTA tubes. For TCRbeta analysis, collaborators shipped samples as frozen whole blood, isolated PBMCs, or DNA extracted from either of those sample types. These data originate in a study of blood T cell repertoires in COVID-19 (dated by TCRdb to 2018 to 2021). With regard to the full study: Collaborator samples came from the United States, Italy and Spain and covered acute and convalescent phases of COVID-19. A freely available public database, intended as a resource for researchers studying the immune response to SARS-CoV-2, is where the repertoires were released. The dataset comprised deeply sampled blood TCRbeta repertoires from subjects exposed to, actively infected with, or recovered from COVID-19. HLA class I and class II types, where available, came from metadata supplied by the sample provider rather than from assay-based typing. The material from the prospective study consisted of cDNA or gDNA derived from T cells, B-cell-depleted T cells, or PBMCs. Sample metadata almost always included a de-identified subject ID, COVID-19 status, age in years and sex. Samples were obtained from the ongoing ImmuneRACE study (first 160 participants) and from 1,000 to 1,500 subjects provided by 6 global collaborators. The study at large found these results: How much clinical and demographic metadata was included differed by source and by participant, and the metadata was provided uncurated.

Source material: peripheral blood. The rearrangement joined TRBV4-3 to TRBJ1-2; a confident D gene designation cannot be given. The source is a man aged 60 to 75 with COVID-19, enrolled during active disease. The DNA sequence is given as TGCGCCAGCAGCCAAGATGGAAGGCGGGCGGCTGGCTACACCTTC. It encodes CASSQDGRRAAGYTF.